This T cell receptor beta chain was found in a study of OX40 agonist ivuxolimab in advanced cancers. Study-wide background: Administration of intravenous ivuxolimab to patients occurred every 2 weeks at 0.01 to 10 mg/kg. With a range of roughly 23 to 90, age averaged approximately 64 years, and 75% to 90% were male.

TCRdb's copy holds only in-frame clones and misses some; the assay was immunoSEQ multiplex PCR. The table shows over 80,000 clones, with roughly nine tenths occurring only once. Turning to this clone: Its specificity is unknown.

The CDR3 contains 15 residues. The V gene's germline CDR1 is KGHSH and CDR2 LQKENI. V dropped 3 bases and J dropped 7; count of bases not matched to a gene: 8. Study-wide findings and caveats: CD4+ and CD8+ T cells in blood underwent clonal expansion by week 6 at 0.1 to 3.0 mg/kg.

The receptor was isolated from an adult with an advanced solid tumor such as melanoma, head and neck, liver or kidney cancer. The sequenced sample was CD4+ or CD8+ T cells sorted from blood, obtained in a trial of the OX40 agonist ivuxolimab. V gene TRBV18 combines with J gene TRBJ2-1, with 8 nucleotides matching TRBD1. In DNA form, the CDR3 reads TGTGCCAGCTCACCGGGTCAGGGGGCGAGGAATGAGCAGTTCTTC. Its translation is CASSPGQGARNEQFF.